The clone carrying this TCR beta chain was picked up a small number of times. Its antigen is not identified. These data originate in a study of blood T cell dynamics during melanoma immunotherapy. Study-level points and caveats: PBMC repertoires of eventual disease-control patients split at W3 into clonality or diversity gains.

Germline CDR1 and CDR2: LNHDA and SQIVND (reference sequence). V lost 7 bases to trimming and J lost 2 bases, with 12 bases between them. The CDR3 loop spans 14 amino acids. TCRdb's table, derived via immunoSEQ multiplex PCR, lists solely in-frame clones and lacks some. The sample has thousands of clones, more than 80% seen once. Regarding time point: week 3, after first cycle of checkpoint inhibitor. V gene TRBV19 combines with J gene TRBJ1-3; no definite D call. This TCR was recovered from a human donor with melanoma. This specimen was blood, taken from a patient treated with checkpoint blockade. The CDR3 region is CASISKGPGNTIYF. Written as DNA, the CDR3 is TGTGCCAGTATCAGTAAGGGTCCTGGAAACACCATATATTTT. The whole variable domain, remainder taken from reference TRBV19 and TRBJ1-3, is DGGITQSPKYLFRKEGQNVTLSCEQNLNHDAMYWYRQDPGQGLRLIYYSQIVNDFQKGDIAEGYSVSREKKESFPLTVTSAQKNPTAFYLCASISKGPGNTIYFGEGSWLTVV.